The 28 T cell receptor beta chains below were found in one sample sequenced in a study of shared clonotypes between healthy human individuals. CD45RO-negative CD8 cells positively selected for CCR7 made up the naive population, which excluded terminally differentiated effector memory CD45RA+ cells. TCRdb keeps only in-frame clones here, not all; method: immunoSEQ multiplex PCR. This sample has approximately 590,000 clones, with nearly 97% found just once. Sequencing was done on a sample of naive CD8+ T cells sorted from blood. The receptors shown here come from a woman between 25 and 40 years old in good health.

V usage is TRBV27 and J usage is TRBJ1-5, with unresolved D. There are 15 residues in the CDR3. Germline lookup yields CDR1 MNHEY and CDR2 SMNVEV (reference sequence). V was pared by 1 base and J by 1 base, with 8 bases between. CDR3 in amino acids: CASSLFGSSNQPQHF. The CDR3, as DNA: TGTGCCAGCAGTTTATTTGGCAGCAGCAATCAGCCCCAGCATTTT.

The chain recombines TRBV6-5 with TRBJ2-5; unclear D gene. Germline lookup yields CDR1 MNHEY and CDR2 SVGAGI. The CDR3 extends over 14 amino acids. The V gene lost 4 bases and the J gene lost 1 base, with 10 bases spanning the gap. CDR3 sequence: CASSLAPVQETQYF. DNA of the CDR3: TGTGCCAGCAGTTTAGCCCCGGTCCAAGAGACCCAGTACTTC.

V is TRBV5-1 and J is TRBJ2-2; 7 nucleotides match TRBD2. With V trimmed by 0 bases and J by 4 bases, 6 bases remained unmatched. The CDR3 totals 16 residues. Germline values: CDR1 SGHRS, CDR2 YFSETQ. CDR3 in amino acids: CASSLGRGSATGELFF. The CDR3 bases are TGCGCCAGCAGCTTGGGTCGCGGGAGTGCCACCGGGGAGCTGTTTTTT.

The genes are TRBV7-6 and TRBJ2-5; 8 positions match TRBD1. The end of the DNA fits TRBJ2-7 better, so the J call may be wrong. Germline CDR1 and CDR2: SGHVS and FNYEAQ. CDR3 length equals 15 residues. CDR3 in DNA: TGTGCCAGCAGCCAGGGACAGGCACGCTCCTACGAGCAGTACTTC. It codes for CASSQGQARSYEQYF.

The V and J genes are TRBV13 and TRBJ2-7; D possibly corresponds to TRBD2 (5 bases). Looked up from germline, CDR1 is PRHDT and CDR2 is FYEKMQ (reference sequence). The V end lost 0 bases, the J end lost 2 bases, and 8 bases lay between the germline ends. This CDR3 comprises 14 residues. The CDR3 coding sequence is TGTGCCAGCAGCTTAGGCCCGGGAACCTACGAGCAGTACTTC. Translating gives CASSLGPGTYEQYF.

The chain employs TRBV2 and TRBJ2-3, with D perhaps matching TRBD1 or TRBD2 (5 bases each). The V end was cut by 2 bases, the J end by 1 base, with 7 bases between. The CDR3 has 14 amino acids. CDR1 is SNHLY, CDR2 FYNNEI, per germline. The DNA of the CDR3 is TGTGCCAGCAGTGAACTGGGGGGCACAGATACGCAGTATTTT. This sequence encodes CASSELGGTDTQYF.

The V and J genes are TRBV6-6 and TRBJ2-7, with 7 bases fitting TRBD2. Looked up from germline, CDR1 is MNHNY and CDR2 is SVGAGI (reference sequence). The CDR3 covers 12 residues. The CDR3 coding sequence is TGTGCGGCGTCGGGGGGAGTGGACGAGCAGTACTTC. This codes for CAASGGVDEQYF.

CDR3 sequence: CASSSAGRGGSDEQFF. The CDR3 region has the DNA TGTGCCAGCAGTTCCGCAGGCAGGGGGGGAAGCGATGAGCAGTTCTTC. This rearrangement joins TRBV27 to TRBJ2-1; TRBD1 or TRBD2 may be the D gene (7 bases each). The CDR3 spans 16 residues. Germline CDR1 is MNHEY and CDR2 is SMNVEV (reference sequence). Trimming stripped 4 bases from V and 8 bases from J, with 21 bases between.

CDR3: CASSGGLSYEQYF. The CDR3 coding sequence is TGTGCCAGCAGCGGGGGACTTTCCTACGAGCAGTACTTC. The J gene is TRBJ2-7, the V gene TRBV9; possible D gene TRBD2, 6 bases. CDR1 is SGDLS and CDR2 is YYNGEE in the germline V gene. The CDR3 has 13 amino acids. V lost 3 bases, J lost 1 base, and 8 bases lay in between.

The chain links TRBV10-3 to TRBJ2-5, with 7 bases identical to TRBD1. The germline gives CDR1 ENHRY, CDR2 SYGVKD. The CDR3 extends over 15 amino acids. The V gene end was trimmed by 5 bases and the J gene end by 2 bases; junction bases not matched to a gene: 8. CDR3 bases: TGTGCCATCAGTAACCACAGGGGACCACAAGAGACCCAGTACTTC. Protein: CAISNHRGPQETQYF.

This clone was detected a few times. The chain links TRBV9 to TRBJ1-2; the D is unclear. This CDR3 comprises 11 residues. With 4 bases removed from V and 4 bases from J, the gap between germline ends came to 5 bases. Germline CDR1 reads SGDLS; CDR2 reads YYNGEE. In DNA form, the CDR3 reads TGTGCCAGCAGCACGCTCTATGGCTACACCTTC. The encoded protein is CASSTLYGYTF.

J is TRBJ1-2 and V is TRBV28, with D uncertain. The CDR3 sequence is 16 residues long. V was trimmed by 3 bases and J by 1 base, leaving 15 bases between them. From germline, CDR1 is MDHEN and CDR2 SYDVKM. CDR3 protein: CASSFSAGINNYGYTF. CDR3 sequence (DNA): TGTGCCAGCAGTTTTTCCGCAGGCATCAATAACTATGGCTACACCTTC.

The rearrangement uses TRBV4-1 and TRBJ2-4; possible D gene TRBD2, 5 bases. This CDR3 is built from 15 residues. CDR1 is MGHRA, CDR2 YSYEKL, per germline. The V end lost 4 bases, the J end lost 3 bases, and 13 bases lay between the germline ends. The CDR3 reads CASSLLERSKNIQYF. CDR3 nucleotide sequence: TGCGCCAGCAGCCTTCTGGAGCGGAGCAAAAACATTCAGTACTTC.

The rearrangement uses TRBV27 and TRBJ2-5; 8 nucleotides line up with TRBD1. CDR1 and CDR2 (germline): MNHEY, SMNVEV (reference sequence). V was pared by 3 bases and J by 5 bases, with 8 bases of the junction left unmatched. This CDR3 region has 15 residues. This CDR3 reads CASSFLDRVRETQYF. For the CDR3, the DNA is TGTGCCAGCAGTTTTTTGGACAGGGTTCGGGAGACCCAGTACTTC.

The rearrangement uses TRBV27 and TRBJ2-1; no definite D call. The germline CDR1 and CDR2 sequences are MNHEY and SMNVEV (reference sequence). This CDR3 region has 15 residues. V shed 6 bases and J shed 0 bases, with 12 bases lying between them. CDR3 nucleotides: TGTGCCAGCAGCCGGTCGGGTTACTCCTACAATGAGCAGTTCTTC. Residues: CASSRSGYSYNEQFF.

This clone came up a few times. The chain combines TRBV6-1 with TRBJ1-2; the D gene is possibly TRBD1 (6 bases). The CDR3 totals 14 residues. With 1 base removed from V and 5 bases from J, the gap between germline ends came to 11 bases. CDR1 and CDR2 (germline): MNHNS, SASEGT. CDR3: CASSEGGAWYGYTF. For the CDR3, the DNA is TGTGCCAGCAGTGAAGGGGGGGCTTGGTATGGCTACACCTTC.

This clone came up once. Other DNA sequences in the same sample also yield this CDR3. The V call is TRBV5-6, the J call TRBJ2-7, with D perhaps TRBD2 (5 bases). Germline CDR1 and CDR2: SGHDT and YYEEEE. Deletions cut 0 bases from V and 3 bases from J, with 10 bases between. CDR3 length equals 14 residues. The CDR3 region is CASSLGAGSYEQYF. The CDR3 nucleotides read TGTGCCAGCAGCTTGGGGGCGGGCAGCTACGAGCAGTACTTC.

The gene calls are TRBV2 and TRBJ1-5; no reliable D call. The CDR3 loop spans 13 amino acids. Trimming removed 5 bases from V and 5 bases from J, with 10 bases in between. Germline V CDR1 and CDR2: SNHLY, FYNNEI. This chain's CDR3 is CASSIWVHQPQHF. CDR3 nucleotides: TGTGCCAGCAGTATCTGGGTTCATCAGCCCCAGCATTTT. Looking up the rest from reference TRBV2 and TRBJ1-5 gives the full variable domain: EPEVTQTPSHQVTQMGQEVILRCVPISNHLYFYWYRQILGQKVEFLVSFYNNEISEKSEIFDDQFSVERPDGSNFTLKIRSTKLEDSAMYFCASSIWVHQPQHFGDGTRLSIL.

J is TRBJ1-2 and V is TRBV6-5, with a weak D call TRBD1 (6 bases). CDR3 length equals 13 residues. The germline V and J ends were trimmed by 5 bases and 8 bases, with 15 bases remaining between them. Germline-derived CDR1 and CDR2 are MNHEY and SVGAGI. CDR3 sequence: CASSIDRSGGYTF. CDR3 sequence (DNA): TGTGCCAGCAGTATAGACAGGTCGGGCGGCTACACCTTC.

The chain links TRBV14 to TRBJ2-3; D gene ambiguous. This CDR3 has 15 residues. Germline lookup yields CDR1 SGHDN and CDR2 FVKESK. Trimming removed 4 bases from V and 1 base from J, with 12 bases in between. The CDR3 loop is CASSPGGWGTDTQYF. The CDR3 DNA sequence: TGTGCCAGCAGCCCCGGTGGGTGGGGCACAGATACGCAGTATTTT.

J is TRBJ1-1 and V is TRBV29-1; TRBD1 might be the D (6 bases). Trimming stripped 4 bases from V and 1 base from J, with 13 bases between. The CDR3 loop spans 14 amino acids. Germline V CDR1 and CDR2: SQVTM, ANQGSEA. In DNA form, the CDR3 reads TGCAGCGTTGCAGGGGCCGGAGAGAACACTGAAGCTTTCTTT. Its translation: CSVAGAGENTEAFF. Variable domain in full (rest from reference TRBV29-1 and TRBJ1-1): SAVISQKPSRDICQRGTSLTIQCQVDSQVTMMFWYRQQPGQSLTLIATANQGSEATYESGFVIDKFPISRPNLTFSTLTVSNMSPEDSSIYLCSVAGAGENTEAFFGQGTRLTVV.

The chain couples TRBV6-6 to TRBJ2-1; the D is unclear. The CDR3 contains 14 residues. Germline V gene lookup returns CDR1 MNHNY and CDR2 SVGAGI (reference sequence). With 4 bases removed from V and 4 bases from J, the gap between germline ends came to 11 bases. The CDR3 nucleotides are TGTGCCAGCAGTTCAGAAGGGATTTACAATGAGCAGTTCTTC. This encodes CASSSEGIYNEQFF.

Comments on this clone: Within the sample, other DNA sequences also encode this same CDR3. The rearrangement uses TRBV5-6 and TRBJ1-2; TRBD1 aligns across 7 bases. This CDR3 is built from 13 residues. Trimming removed 0 bases from V and 7 bases from J; junction bases left unmatched: 3. Germline assignment: CDR1 SGHDT and CDR2 YYEEEE. This CDR3 reads CASSLGGGFGYTF. The CDR3 bases are TGTGCCAGCAGCTTGGGAGGGGGCTTTGGCTACACCTTC.

In regard to this clone: This same CDR3 is encoded by further DNA sequences in the sample. CDR3 loop: CASSLGTLYEQYF. CDR3 DNA: TGTGCCAGCAGTTTGGGGACCTTATACGAGCAGTACTTC. V usage is TRBV27 and J usage is TRBJ2-7; perhaps D is TRBD1 or TRBD2 (5 bases each). Germline assignment: CDR1 MNHEY and CDR2 SMNVEV (reference sequence). V was shortened by 3 bases and J by 4 bases, with 10 bases between the two germline ends. There are 13 residues in the CDR3.

The V call is TRBV7-9, the J call TRBJ2-7; D might be TRBD1 or TRBD2, each matching 5 bases. The germline V gene has CDR1 SEHNR and CDR2 FQNEAQ (reference sequence). V was shortened by 5 bases and J by 5 bases, with 19 bases between the two germline ends. CDR3 length: 15 amino acids. The CDR3 DNA reads TGTGCCAGCAGCCGAGTACCGGGACCCGCCGACGAGCAGTACTTC. Its translation: CASSRVPGPADEQYF.

V and J are TRBV7-2 and TRBJ2-7, with a weak D call TRBD2 (5 bases). CDR1 and CDR2 (germline): SGHTA, FQGNSA. The CDR3 totals 13 residues. V lost 5 bases to trimming and J lost 3 bases, with 11 bases between them. The CDR3 loop is CASSPWTGYEQYF. The DNA for the CDR3 is TGTGCCAGCAGCCCCTGGACTGGCTACGAGCAGTACTTC.

This CDR3 is CASSPEVTGANEAFF. The DNA of the CDR3 is TGTGCCAGCTCACCAGAGGTAACAGGGGCTAATGAAGCTTTCTTT. V gene TRBV18 combines with J gene TRBJ1-1; 7 positions agree with TRBD1. Unmatched junction bases numbered 10, after V lost 2 bases and J lost 7 bases. Germline CDR1 reads KGHSH; CDR2 reads LQKENI. The CDR3 is 15 amino acids. Complete variable domain (other parts from reference TRBV18 and TRBJ1-1): NAGVMQNPRHLVRRRGQEARLRCSPMKGHSHVYWYRQLPEEGLKFMVYLQKENIIDESGMPKERFSAEFPKEGPSILRIQQVVRGDSAAYFCASSPEVTGANEAFFGQGTRLTVV.

V and J are TRBV7-3 and TRBJ2-5, with 11 positions matching TRBD2. The CDR3 is made up of 15 amino acids. V lost 4 bases to trimming and J lost 3 bases; unmatched junction nucleotides: 4. Germline V gene sequence: CDR1 SGHTA, CDR2 FQGTGA. CDR3 sequence: CASSSGLAEKETQYF. CDR3 coding DNA: TGTGCCAGCAGCTCGGGACTAGCGGAGAAAGAGACCCAGTACTTC.